This T cell receptor (beta chain) came from a study of blood T cell repertoires in COVID-19. About the research overall: COVID-19 samples collected from the United States, Italy and Spain covered acute and convalescent phases. T cells, B-cell-depleted T cells, or PBMCs supplied cDNA or gDNA.

Here immunoSEQ multiplex PCR was the method, and the copy in TCRdb shows in-frame clones only, minus some. The data show 120,000 to 150,000 clones, approximately 80% seen once. This clonotype was sampled from a human donor in a cohort sampled during active COVID-19. The material sequenced was peripheral blood.

The CDR3 region has the DNA TGCGCCAGCAGCCCTGGACAGGGGAACTACGAGCAGTACTTC. Translation gives CASSPGQGNYEQYF. This chain joins TRBV5-1 and TRBJ2-7, with 9 bases fitting TRBD1. Germline CDR1 is SGHRS and CDR2 is YFSETQ. V trimming: 4 bases; J trimming: 3 bases; junction bases outside the gene matches: 5. CDR3 length equals 14 residues. Together with reference TRBV5-1 and TRBJ2-7, the CDR3 gives the full variable domain: KAGVTQTPRYLIKTRGQQVTLSCSPISGHRSVSWYQQTPGQGLQFLFEYFSETQRNKGNFPGRFSGRQFSNSRSEMNVSTLELGDSALYLCASSPGQGNYEQYFGPGTRLTVT.